Shown below are 31 T cell receptor beta chains from a single sample sequenced in a study of CD8 T cells in Susac syndrome. RNA totalling about 0.5 to 1 ug underwent reverse transcription with random hexamers. TCRdb itself ran the immunoSEQ multiplex PCR reads through MiXCR, one entry per CDR3 protein. This sample yields some 240,000 distinct CDR3 sequences, of which 90% to 97% are seen a single time; approximately 0.1% belongs to the top ten. Sequenced input: CD4+ T cells from PBMCs. Source of these receptors: a human donor with Susac syndrome.

CDR3 residues: CASSQVRAGSGETQYF. The CDR3, as DNA: TGCGCCAGCAGCCAAGTTAGAGCGGGATCGGGGGAAACGCAGTATTTT. The chain is built from TRBV4-1 and TRBJ2-3; 7 bases align to TRBD2. Germline V gene sequence: CDR1 MGHRA, CDR2 YSYEKL. CDR3 length equals 16 residues. After removal of 1 base from V and 9 bases from J, the junction contained 13 bases not matched to a gene.

The chain employs TRBV9 and TRBJ1-5, with D uncertain. Germline loops: CDR1 SGDLS, CDR2 YYNGEE. This CDR3 spans 13 amino acids. V gave up 1 base and J gave up 3 bases, with 5 bases separating them. The CDR3 region is CASSVRDNQPQHF. CDR3 coding DNA: TGTGCCAGCAGCGTAAGAGACAATCAGCCCCAGCATTTT.

This clonotype has only one observation. The V gene is TRBV1, the J gene TRBJ2-3; no DNA check was done on the table's D call, TRBD2. TRBV1 is a pseudogene locus. This CDR3 region has 12 residues. For the CDR3, the DNA is TGCACCAGCTCGCGGGACACAGATACGCAGTATTTT. Amino acid sequence: CTSSRDTDTQYF.

V usage is TRBV7-9 and J usage is TRBJ2-5, with 8 bases identical to TRBD2. With 5 bases clipped from V and 5 bases from J, the junction kept 7 bases outside the gene matches. The V gene's germline CDR1 is SEHNR and CDR2 FQNEAQ (reference sequence). This CDR3 has 14 amino acids. The CDR3 coding sequence is TGTGCCAGCAGCAATGCGGGGGGCGCGGAGACCCAGTACTTC. It yields the protein CASSNAGGAETQYF.

J is TRBJ2-3 and V is TRBV24-1; D is undetermined. Per germline, CDR1 KGHDR and CDR2 SFDVKD. CDR3 size: 12 residues. Trimming left V 9 bases short and J 2 bases short, with 8 bases between. In DNA, the CDR3 is TGTGCCACCGCCGAGAACACAGATACGCAGTATTTT. It specifies CATAENTDTQYF.

The chain carries TRBV14 and TRBJ1-2, with a tentative D call TRBD1 (5 bases). From germline, CDR1 is SGHDN and CDR2 FVKESK. The V and J ends lost 2 bases and 7 bases respectively, with 20 bases between them. The length of the CDR3 is 16 residues. Here the CDR3 reads CASSQILPGRASGYTF. For the CDR3, the DNA is TGTGCCAGCAGCCAAATCTTACCGGGACGTGCTAGTGGCTACACCTTC.

This clonotype was recorded once. This chain connects TRBV18 to TRBJ2-1, with 9 bases lining up with TRBD1. CDR1 is KGHSH and CDR2 is LQKENI in the germline V gene. This CDR3 region has 16 residues. V was pared by 1 base and J by 7 bases, with 8 bases of the junction left unmatched. CDR3 sequence: CASSPLGTGSLNEQFF. CDR3 DNA sequence: TGTGCCAGCTCACCACTTGGGACAGGGAGCCTTAATGAGCAGTTCTTC.

V usage is TRBV25-1 and J usage is TRBJ2-7; no definite D call. The CDR3 extends over 12 amino acids. Germline CDR1 is MGHDK and CDR2 is SYGVNS. V shed 9 bases and J shed 3 bases, with 12 bases lying between them. The CDR3 loop reads CASTEEIYEQYF. The CDR3, as DNA: TGTGCCAGTACCGAGGAGATCTACGAGCAGTACTTC.

This clonotype is a singleton in its sample. The J gene is TRBJ2-7, the V gene TRBV20-1; 9 nucleotides agree with TRBD1. CDR3 length: 14 amino acids. The V gene's germline CDR1 is DFQATT and CDR2 SNEGSKA (reference sequence). The junction had 9 bases not matched to a gene; V was cut back by 5 bases and J by 4 bases. For the CDR3, the DNA is TGCAGTGCTCTCAGTCCGGGACAGGGTTACGAGCAGTACTTC. This translates into CSALSPGQGYEQYF.

The chain uses TRBV30 and TRBJ1-1, with TRBD1 matching 8 bases. V was clipped by 3 bases and J by 2 bases; unmatched bases: 8. The CDR3 spans 15 residues. CDR1 and CDR2 (germline): GTSNPN, SVGIG (reference sequence). The CDR3 DNA sequence: TGTGCCTGGAGACCCGGGGGACAGGATAACACTGAAGCTTTCTTT. Translation: CAWRPGGQDNTEAFF.

This sequence joins TRBV9 and TRBJ1-4; no clear D. V dropped 1 base and J dropped 7 bases, with 14 bases sitting between them. CDR1 is SGDLS, CDR2 YYNGEE, per germline. The CDR3 covers 15 residues. The CDR3 sequence is CASSVRMGMSEKLFF. CDR3 in DNA: TGTGCCAGCAGCGTAAGGATGGGGATGAGTGAAAAACTGTTTTTT.

The genes are TRBV10-3 and TRBJ1-5; 7 bases fit TRBD1. Losses at the gene ends were 4 bases for V and 3 bases for J; bases not matched to a gene: 3. CDR1 and CDR2 (germline): ENHRY, SYGVKD. This CDR3 has 14 residues. Here the CDR3 reads CAISGGQYNQPQHF. The CDR3 coding sequence is TGTGCCATCAGTGGGGGACAGTACAATCAGCCCCAGCATTTT.

The chain has TRBV4-2 and TRBJ1-2; 8 bases fit TRBD1. CDR1 LGHNA and CDR2 YNFKEQ come from the germline V gene. The CDR3 is made up of 15 amino acids. J gave up 6 bases and V 1 base, and 7 bases lay outside the gene matches. CDR3 nucleotides: TGTGCCAGCAGCCAAGCTCAGGGGGCAATGGATGGCTACACCTTC. Translating gives CASSQAQGAMDGYTF.

The chain links TRBV10-3 to TRBJ2-5; 10 bases match TRBD2. Germline assignment: CDR1 ENHRY and CDR2 SYGVKD. The CDR3 length is 14 residues. With 7 bases clipped from V and 1 base from J, the junction kept 3 bases outside the gene matches. CDR3 amino acids: CAIKAGGPQETQYF. The CDR3 region has the DNA TGTGCCATCAAAGCGGGAGGGCCCCAAGAGACCCAGTACTTC.

The CDR3 loop is CASSGQGGEQYF. In nucleotides, the CDR3 is TGTGCCAGCAGTGGACAGGGGGGGGAGCAGTACTTC. The V gene is TRBV7-9, the J gene TRBJ2-7; 10 bases match TRBD1. The junction had 3 bases not matched to a gene; V was cut back by 6 bases and J by 7 bases. The germline gives CDR1 SEHNR, CDR2 FQNEAQ (reference sequence). The CDR3 runs 12 residues. The variable domain in full, completed from reference TRBV7-9 and TRBJ2-7, reads DTGVSQNPRHKITKRGQNVTFRCDPISEHNRLYWYRQTLGQGPEFLTYFQNEAQLEKSRLLSDRFSAERPKGSFSTLEIQRTEQGDSAMYLCASSGQGGEQYFGPGTRLTVT.

The chain employs TRBV9 and TRBJ2-1, with D possibly matching TRBD1 (5 bases). Trimming removed 3 bases from V and 9 bases from J, with 22 bases in between. Germline CDR1 reads SGDLS; CDR2 reads YYNGEE. The CDR3 has 16 amino acids. The CDR3 nucleotides read TGTGCCAGCAGCGCCCCTGGGCAGGGCACAGGTAGTGAGCAGTTCTTC. Amino acids: CASSAPGQGTGSEQFF.

V gene TRBV7-8 combines with J gene TRBJ2-4, with a possible D match to TRBD2 (6 bases). The CDR3 runs to 18 residues. Germline CDR1 SGHVS, CDR2 FQNEAQ. Trimming took 1 base from V and 2 from J, leaving 18 bases between them. The CDR3 bases are TGTGCCAGCAGCTTAGAGGCGGGGACGTGGGAAACCAAAAACATTCAGTACTTC. Its protein product is CASSLEAGTWETKNIQYF.

This chain joins TRBV29-1 and TRBJ1-2, with a weak D call TRBD1 (6 bases). This CDR3 has 14 amino acids. V was shortened by 3 bases and J by 0 bases, with 11 bases between the two germline ends. Germline CDR1 SQVTM, CDR2 ANQGSEA. As DNA, the CDR3 is TGCAGCGTTGATCGAGGGGGGTCTAACTATGGCTACACCTTC. Translating it yields CSVDRGGSNYGYTF.

The V and J genes are TRBV20-1 and TRBJ2-3; 9 bases agree with TRBD2. Germline assignment: CDR1 DFQATT and CDR2 SNEGSKA (reference sequence). The CDR3 is made up of 14 amino acids. The V and J ends lost 6 bases and 2 bases, in that order; junction bases with no gene match: 6. The CDR3 here is CSARRLAATDTQYF. For the CDR3, the DNA is TGCAGTGCCAGACGACTAGCGGCCACAGATACGCAGTATTTT.

This chain connects TRBV3-1 to TRBJ2-2, with 10 positions matching TRBD2. Looked up from germline, CDR1 is LGHDT and CDR2 is YNNKEL (reference sequence). CDR3 length equals 17 residues. J gave up 3 bases and V 2 bases, and 6 bases lay outside the gene matches. The CDR3 protein is CASSQTSGRAYTGELFF. The CDR3 DNA reads TGTGCCAGCAGCCAAACCAGCGGGAGGGCGTACACCGGGGAGCTGTTTTTT.

The rearrangement joins TRBV30 to TRBJ1-2, with D possibly TRBD1 on 5 matching bases. Germline CDR1 and CDR2: GTSNPN and SVGIG (reference sequence). V lost 0 bases and J lost 8, with 7 bases in between. The CDR3 is made up of 11 amino acids. The CDR3 reads CAWSVGQGYTF. Written as DNA, the CDR3 is TGTGCCTGGAGTGTGGGGCAAGGCTACACCTTC. Drawing the rest from reference TRBV30 and TRBJ1-2, the complete variable domain is SQTIHQWPATLVQPVGSPLSLECTVEGTSNPNLYWYRQAAGRGLQLLFYSVGIGQISSEVPQNLSASRPQDRQFILSSKKLLLSDSGFYLCAWSVGQGYTFGSGTRLTVV.

The chain uses TRBV7-8 and TRBJ2-7; weak D call: TRBD1 (5 bases). The V gene lost 1 base and the J gene lost 9 bases, with 10 bases spanning the gap. Looked up from germline, CDR1 is SGHVS and CDR2 is FQNEAQ. The CDR3 length is 12 residues. CDR3 amino acids: CASSLEGNPQYF. CDR3 sequence (DNA): TGTGCCAGCAGCTTAGAGGGGAACCCGCAGTACTTC.

The rearrangement links TRBV5-5 to TRBJ2-3; 8 bases agree with TRBD1. CDR3 length: 14 amino acids. Trimming took 0 bases from V and 6 from J; bases not matched to a gene: 3. CDR1 is SGHKS, CDR2 YYEKEE, per germline (reference sequence). This CDR3 reads CASSLARGRDTQYF. CDR3 coding DNA: TGTGCCAGCAGCTTGGCCAGGGGGCGGGATACGCAGTATTTT. The full variable domain, rest sourced from reference TRBV5-5 and TRBJ2-3, is DAGVTQSPTHLIKTRGQQVTLRCSPISGHKSVSWYQQVLGQGPQFIFQYYEKEERGRGNFPDRFSARQFPNYSSELNVNALLLGDSALYLCASSLARGRDTQYFGPGTRLTVL.

CDR3: CASSYSTEAFF. The DNA of the CDR3 is TGTGCCAGCAGTTACTCTACAGAAGCTTTCTTT. This chain connects TRBV6-5 to TRBJ1-1; D gene uncertain. Germline-derived CDR1 and CDR2 are MNHEY and SVGAGI. Trimming removed 0 bases at V and 8 bases at J, with 4 bases between. This CDR3 has 11 amino acids.

This chain uses TRBV30 with TRBJ2-1, with D perhaps matching TRBD1 (5 bases). Per germline, CDR1 GTSNPN and CDR2 SVGIG (reference sequence). The CDR3 is 13 residues long. The CDR3 coding sequence is TGTGGTCAGGCAGGGCCGACCTACAATGAGCAGTTCTTC. Encoded protein: CGQAGPTYNEQFF. The full variable domain, rest sourced from reference TRBV30 and TRBJ2-1, is SQTIHQWPATLVQPVGSPLSLECTVEGTSNPNLYWYRQAAGRGLQLLFYSVGIGQISSEVPQNLSASRPQDRQFILSSKKLLLSDSGFYLCGQAGPTYNEQFFGPGTRLTVL.

The V gene is TRBV30, the J gene TRBJ2-1; no definite D call. In germline, CDR1 is GTSNPN, CDR2 SVGIG (reference sequence). V lost 2 bases, J lost 6 bases, and 8 bases lay in between. The CDR3 has 12 residues. The CDR3 loop reads CAWSPSVNEQFF. As DNA, the CDR3 is TGTGCCTGGAGTCCCTCAGTCAATGAGCAGTTCTTC.

In this sample, this clonotype turned up once. The rearrangement uses TRBV9 and TRBJ2-5; no reliable D call. The V and J ends lost 3 bases and 5 bases respectively, with 14 bases between them. Germline CDR1 and CDR2: SGDLS and YYNGEE. The CDR3 is 14 amino acids. This CDR3 is CASSEYPQKETQYF. CDR3 DNA sequence: TGTGCCAGCAGCGAGTACCCCCAGAAGGAGACCCAGTACTTC.

The count of this clonotype is one. This sequence joins TRBV12-3 or TRBV12-4 and TRBJ2-2; D may be TRBD2 (6 bases). The V end was cut by 7 bases, the J end by 3 bases, with 9 bases between. CDR3 length equals 13 residues. CDR3 bases: TGTGCCAGCAACCGGGACTACACCGGGGAGCTGTTTTTT. This sequence encodes CASNRDYTGELFF.

J is TRBJ1-1 and V is TRBV4-1; 8 bases fit TRBD1. With 4 bases clipped from V and 0 bases from J, the junction kept 13 bases outside the gene matches. Germline assignment: CDR1 MGHRA and CDR2 YSYEKL. CDR3 length: 18 residues. The CDR3, as DNA: TGCGCCAGCAGCCTCCGCCGGGACAGGCTTGACTTGAACACTGAAGCTTTCTTT. This gives the protein CASSLRRDRLDLNTEAFF.

V usage is TRBV30 and J usage is TRBJ1-2; maybe TRBD1 (6 bases). The CDR3 contains 13 residues. The germline gives CDR1 GTSNPN, CDR2 SVGIG (reference sequence). Trimming took off 4 bases at V and 3 bases at J, with 12 bases between the two ends. The CDR3 region is CAWKPGEHYGYTF. The CDR3 nucleotides read TGTGCCTGGAAACCAGGGGAACACTATGGCTACACCTTC. Filled out from reference TRBV30 and TRBJ1-2, the complete variable domain reads SQTIHQWPATLVQPVGSPLSLECTVEGTSNPNLYWYRQAAGRGLQLLFYSVGIGQISSEVPQNLSASRPQDRQFILSSKKLLLSDSGFYLCAWKPGEHYGYTFGSGTRLTVV.

The chain has TRBV9 and TRBJ2-1; no clear D. Trimming stripped 6 bases from V and 0 bases from J, with 10 bases between. The CDR3 covers 14 residues. Looked up from germline, CDR1 is SGDLS and CDR2 is YYNGEE. The CDR3 DNA sequence: TGTGCCAGCAACACTCTAGACTCCTACAATGAGCAGTTCTTC. Protein product: CASNTLDSYNEQFF.